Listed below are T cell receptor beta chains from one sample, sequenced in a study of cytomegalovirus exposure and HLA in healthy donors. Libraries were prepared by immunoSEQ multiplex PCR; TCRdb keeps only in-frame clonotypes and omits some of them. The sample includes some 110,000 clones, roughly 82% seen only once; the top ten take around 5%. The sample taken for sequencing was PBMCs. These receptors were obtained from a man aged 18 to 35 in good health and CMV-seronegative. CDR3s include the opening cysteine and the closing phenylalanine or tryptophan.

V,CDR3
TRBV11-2,CASSPTGGEQYF
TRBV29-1,CSVRQQETQYF
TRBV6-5,CASSYSSMVDYGYTF
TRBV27,CASSLWRGNEKLFF
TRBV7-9,CASSSSGAGMGSNQPQHF
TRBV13,CASSLREGVNEKLFF
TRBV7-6,CASSLGASGELFF
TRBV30,CAWSGAGGNTIYF
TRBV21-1,CASSKVEGGEYGYTF
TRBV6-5,CASSPGRKRDTQYF
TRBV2,CASTWSANQPQHF
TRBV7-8,CASSLEGGDGELFF
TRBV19,CATKGGSNQPQHF
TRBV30,CAWSPGSGFMDEQFF
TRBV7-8,CASSLDGSGGYNEQFF
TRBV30,CAWTLGTGDEQYF
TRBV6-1,CASTGTGRTEAFF
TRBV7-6,CASSPLATATYEQYF
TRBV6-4,CASSDSAGGPETQYF
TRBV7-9,CASSTRQGEGEKLFF
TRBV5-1,CASSLGGLGQPQHF
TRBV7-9,CASSYRNTEAFF
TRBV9,CASGDRGSPLHF
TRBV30,CAWSGDMNTEAFF
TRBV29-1,CSVGGDSPGELFF
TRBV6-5,CASRVGQGTIYEQYF
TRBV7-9,CASSLPGNYNEQFF
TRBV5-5,CASSLDYRVHEQYF
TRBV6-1,CASSDYTGLAVYEQYF
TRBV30,CAWSHYRDREKLFF
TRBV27,CASRRLDRGQETQYF
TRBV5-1,CASSSGDRPYEQYF
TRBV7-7,CASSPDRGQPQHF
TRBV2,CASRFRVNTEAFF
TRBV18,CASSPPGTGGGYGYTF
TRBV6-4,CASSSSGGTTDTQYF
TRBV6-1,CASSWTDSYEQYF